These 2 T cell receptor beta chains were sequenced from one sample in a study of regulatory and conventional T cells in breast cancer. Via MiXCR, TCRdb re-called the PCR reads, giving one row per CDR3 protein. The sample comprises 9,900 or so distinct CDR3 sequences, just under 35% of which are singletons, and under 6.5% rests with the top ten. The specimen sequenced was conventional T cells from blood. These receptors were collected from a male donor in good health.

This clonotype occurred a few times. This sequence joins TRBV19 and TRBJ1-2, with TRBD1 matching 10 bases. V lost 1 base and J lost 3; bases outside the gene matches: 2. This CDR3 contains 15 residues. Per germline, CDR1 LNHDA and CDR2 SQIVND (reference sequence). The DNA of the CDR3 is TGTGCCAGTAGTATAGCGACAGGGGGCTACTATGGCTACACCTTC. Translation: CASSIATGGYYGYTF.

The J gene is TRBJ2-5, the V gene TRBV2; D call uncertain. Trimming removed 5 bases from V and 7 bases from J, with 8 bases in between. From germline, CDR1 is SNHLY and CDR2 FYNNEI. CDR3 length equals 11 residues. For the CDR3, the DNA is TGTGCCAGCAGTCGGGTAGGGACCCAGTACTTC. It is translated as CASSRVGTQYF.